The 8 T cell receptor beta chains presented below share a single source sample, sequenced in a study of control samples from healthy donors and cancer patients. Repertoires were generated with immunoSEQ multiplex PCR, while TCRdb's copy carries only in-frame clones and drops some. The table lists roughly 220,000 clones, roughly 94% of them singletons. Sequences were obtained from blood. These receptors all come from a man in his fifties in good health.

This rearrangement joins TRBV2 to TRBJ1-2, with 9 bases aligning to TRBD1. Germline CDR1 SNHLY, CDR2 FYNNEI. This CDR3 has 14 residues. With 5 bases clipped from V and 5 bases from J, the junction kept 6 bases outside the gene matches. CDR3 sequence (DNA): TGTGCCAGCAGTTCGGGACAGGGTATTTATGGCTACACCTTC. This codes for CASSSGQGIYGYTF.

The chain links TRBV19 to TRBJ2-2; D gene uncertain. Germline loops: CDR1 LNHDA, CDR2 SQIVND (reference sequence). The CDR3 loop spans 13 amino acids. Trimming pared 4 bases from V and 7 bases from J, leaving 10 bases between. Here the CDR3 reads CASSSVLGGELFF. The CDR3 bases are TGTGCCAGTAGTAGCGTCCTCGGCGGGGAGCTGTTTTTT.

V gene TRBV7-2 combines with J gene TRBJ2-1, with 7 positions matching TRBD2. CDR1 SGHTA and CDR2 FQGNSA come from the germline V gene. The V segment lost 4 bases and the J segment 4 bases; nucleotides outside the gene matches: 7. The CDR3 consists of 15 residues. The CDR3 region is CASSSWAGVYNEQFF. CDR3 bases: TGTGCCAGCAGCTCTTGGGCGGGGGTTTACAATGAGCAGTTCTTC.

The genes are TRBV5-4 and TRBJ2-7, with unresolved D. V lost 0 bases and J 0 bases, leaving 7 bases between the germline ends. From germline, CDR1 is SGHNT and CDR2 YYREEE (reference sequence). This CDR3 has 14 residues. This CDR3 is CASSLGQSSYEQYV. CDR3 DNA sequence: TGTGCCAGCAGCTTGGGGCAGAGCTCCTACGAGCAGTACGTC.

The genes are TRBV28 and TRBJ1-6; 10 bases match TRBD1. The J segment lost 7 bases and the V segment lost 7 bases, leaving 7 bases of the junction unmatched. The germline CDR1 and CDR2 sequences are MDHEN and SYDVKM. CDR3 length equals 15 residues. CDR3 DNA sequence: TGTGCCAGCATCAGTCCGGGACAGGGGAATTCACCCCTCCACTTT. Protein sequence: CASISPGQGNSPLHF.

J is TRBJ1-2 and V is TRBV28; D possibly corresponds to TRBD1 (6 bases). The germline V gene encodes CDR1 MDHEN and CDR2 SYDVKM. Trimming pared 5 bases from V and 8 bases from J, leaving 15 bases between. CDR3 length: 13 amino acids. CDR3 sequence: CASSPGRGRGYTF. The CDR3 coding sequence is TGTGCCAGCAGTCCCGGCAGGGGTCGAGGCTACACCTTC.

This chain connects TRBV7-8 to TRBJ1-5; D gene ambiguous. Trimming cost V 5 bases and J 0 bases, with 14 bases left between them. Germline V gives CDR1 SGHVS, CDR2 FQNEAQ. This CDR3 has 16 amino acids. DNA of the CDR3: TGTGCCAGCAGCCGCCGCAGTGCGGATAGCAATCAGCCCCAGCATTTT. Amino acid sequence: CASSRRSADSNQPQHF.

The V gene is TRBV7-9, the J gene TRBJ1-5; 9 bases map to TRBD1. CDR3 length equals 15 residues. J lost 2 bases, V lost 5 bases, and 4 bases had no gene match. CDR1 SEHNR and CDR2 FQNEAQ come from the germline V gene (reference sequence). The CDR3: CASSRDRVGNQPQHF. CDR3 DNA: TGTGCCAGCAGCCGGGACAGGGTGGGCAATCAGCCCCAGCATTTT.